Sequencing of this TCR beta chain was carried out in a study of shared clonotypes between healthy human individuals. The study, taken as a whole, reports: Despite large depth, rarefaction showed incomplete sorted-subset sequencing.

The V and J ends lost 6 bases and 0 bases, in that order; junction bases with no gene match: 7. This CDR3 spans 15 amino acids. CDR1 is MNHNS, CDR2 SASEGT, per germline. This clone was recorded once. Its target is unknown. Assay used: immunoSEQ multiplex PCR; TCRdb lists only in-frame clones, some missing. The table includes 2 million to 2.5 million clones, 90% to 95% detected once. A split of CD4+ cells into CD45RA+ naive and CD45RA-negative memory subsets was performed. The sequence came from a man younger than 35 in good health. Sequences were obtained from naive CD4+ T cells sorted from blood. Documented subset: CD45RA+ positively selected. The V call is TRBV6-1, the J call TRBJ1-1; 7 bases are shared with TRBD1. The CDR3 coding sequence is TGTGCCAGCAGCCTAGGGGGCGCGTTGAACACTGAAGCTTTCTTT. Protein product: CASSLGGALNTEAFF.